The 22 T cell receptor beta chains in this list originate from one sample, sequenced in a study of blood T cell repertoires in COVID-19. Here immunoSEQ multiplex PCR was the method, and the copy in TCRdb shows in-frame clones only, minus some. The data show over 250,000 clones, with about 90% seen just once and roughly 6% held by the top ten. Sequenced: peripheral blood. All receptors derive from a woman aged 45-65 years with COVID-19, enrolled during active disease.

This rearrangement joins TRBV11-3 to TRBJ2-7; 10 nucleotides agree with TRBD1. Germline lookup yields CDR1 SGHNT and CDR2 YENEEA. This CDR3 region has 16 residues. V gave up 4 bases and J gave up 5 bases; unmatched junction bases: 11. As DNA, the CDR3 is TGTGCCAGCAGCTCGGGACAGGGGATTGTAGGGGACGAGCAGTACTTC. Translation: CASSSGQGIVGDEQYF.

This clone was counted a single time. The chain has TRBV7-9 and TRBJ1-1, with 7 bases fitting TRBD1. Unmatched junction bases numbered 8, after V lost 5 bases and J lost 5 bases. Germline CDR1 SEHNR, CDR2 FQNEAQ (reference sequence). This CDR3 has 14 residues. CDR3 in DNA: TGTGCCAGCAGCCCTGGGGCAGGGGGGACTGAAGCTTTCTTT. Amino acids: CASSPGAGGTEAFF.

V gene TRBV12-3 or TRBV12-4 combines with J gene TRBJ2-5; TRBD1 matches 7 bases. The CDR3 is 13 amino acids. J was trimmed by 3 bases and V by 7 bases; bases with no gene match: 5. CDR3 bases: TGTGCCAGCACGAGACAGGGAGAAGAGACCCAGTACTTC. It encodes CASTRQGEETQYF.

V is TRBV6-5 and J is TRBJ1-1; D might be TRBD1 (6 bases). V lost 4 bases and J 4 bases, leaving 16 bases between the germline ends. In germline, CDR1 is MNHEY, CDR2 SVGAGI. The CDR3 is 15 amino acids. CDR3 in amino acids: CASSSPRGRGTEAFF. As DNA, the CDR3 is TGTGCCAGCAGTTCCCCCAGGGGACGCGGCACTGAAGCTTTCTTT.

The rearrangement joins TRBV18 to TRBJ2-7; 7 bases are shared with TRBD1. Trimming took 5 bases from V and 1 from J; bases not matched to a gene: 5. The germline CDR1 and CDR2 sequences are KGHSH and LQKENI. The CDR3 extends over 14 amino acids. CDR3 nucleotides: TGTGCCAGCTCAAAACAGACAGGGTCCTACGAGCAGTACTTC. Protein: CASSKQTGSYEQYF.

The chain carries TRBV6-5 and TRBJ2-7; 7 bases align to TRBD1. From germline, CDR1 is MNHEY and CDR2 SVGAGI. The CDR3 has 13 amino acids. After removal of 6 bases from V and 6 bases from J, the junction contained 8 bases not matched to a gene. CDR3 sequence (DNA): TGTGCCAGCAGGAGGGACAGACTGCGCGAGCAGTACTTC. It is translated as CASRRDRLREQYF.

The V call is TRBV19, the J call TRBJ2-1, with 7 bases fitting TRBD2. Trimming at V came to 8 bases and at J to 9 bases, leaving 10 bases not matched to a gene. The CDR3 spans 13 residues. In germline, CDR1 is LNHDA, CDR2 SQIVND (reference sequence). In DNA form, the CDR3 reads TGTGCCAGTGACGACGCGGGAGTAGGTGAGCAGTTCTTC. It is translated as CASDDAGVGEQFF.

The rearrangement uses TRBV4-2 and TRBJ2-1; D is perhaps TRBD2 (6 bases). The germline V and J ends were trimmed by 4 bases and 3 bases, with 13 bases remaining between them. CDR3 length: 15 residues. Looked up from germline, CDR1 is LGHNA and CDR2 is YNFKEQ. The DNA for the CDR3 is TGTGCCAGCAGCCCCCGGGACTTCAACTACAATGAGCAGTTCTTC. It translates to CASSPRDFNYNEQFF.

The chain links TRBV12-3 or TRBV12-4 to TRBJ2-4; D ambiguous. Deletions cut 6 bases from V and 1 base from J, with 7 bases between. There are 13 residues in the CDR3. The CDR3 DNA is TGTGCCAGCAGCCTAGGTGCCAAAAACATTCAGTACTTC. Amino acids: CASSLGAKNIQYF.

DNA for the CDR3: TGTGCCAGCAGTCAGAATACAAACTATGGCTACACCTTC. It encodes CASSQNTNYGYTF. V and J are TRBV12-3 or TRBV12-4 and TRBJ1-2; D uncertain. The CDR3 is 13 amino acids. V was cut by 5 bases and J by 2 bases, with 9 bases left in between.

The chain's CDR3 is CASSLTAGTGDNEQFF. The CDR3 bases are TGTGCCAGCTCACTGACGGCCGGGACAGGGGATAATGAGCAGTTCTTC. The genes are TRBV18 and TRBJ2-1, with 10 bases lining up with TRBD1. This CDR3 has 16 residues. Trimming cost V 4 bases and J 7 bases; bases outside gene matches: 10. The germline gives CDR1 KGHSH, CDR2 LQKENI. The variable domain in full, with the rest retrieved from reference TRBV18 and TRBJ2-1, is NAGVMQNPRHLVRRRGQEARLRCSPMKGHSHVYWYRQLPEEGLKFMVYLQKENIIDESGMPKERFSAEFPKEGPSILRIQQVVRGDSAAYFCASSLTAGTGDNEQFFGPGTRLTVL.

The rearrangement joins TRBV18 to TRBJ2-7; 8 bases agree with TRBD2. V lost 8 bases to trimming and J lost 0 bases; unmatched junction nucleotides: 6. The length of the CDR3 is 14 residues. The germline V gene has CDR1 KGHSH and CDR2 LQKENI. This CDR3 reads CASQAAGGSYEQYF. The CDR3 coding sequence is TGTGCCAGCCAGGCGGCGGGAGGCTCCTACGAGCAGTACTTC.

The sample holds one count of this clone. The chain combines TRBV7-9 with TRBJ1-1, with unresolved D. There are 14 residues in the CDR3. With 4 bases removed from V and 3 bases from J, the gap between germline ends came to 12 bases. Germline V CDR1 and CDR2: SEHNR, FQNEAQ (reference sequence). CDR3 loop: CASSWGERDTEAFF. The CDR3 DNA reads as TGTGCCAGCAGCTGGGGTGAGAGGGACACTGAAGCTTTCTTT. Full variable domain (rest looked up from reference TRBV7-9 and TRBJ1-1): DTGVSQNPRHKITKRGQNVTFRCDPISEHNRLYWYRQTLGQGPEFLTYFQNEAQLEKSRLLSDRFSAERPKGSFSTLEIQRTEQGDSAMYLCASSWGERDTEAFFGQGTRLTVV.

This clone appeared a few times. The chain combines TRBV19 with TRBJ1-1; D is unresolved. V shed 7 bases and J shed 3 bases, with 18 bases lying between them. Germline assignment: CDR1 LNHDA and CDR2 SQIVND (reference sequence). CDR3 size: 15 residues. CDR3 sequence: CASTARVMRDTEAFF. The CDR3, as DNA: TGTGCCAGTACCGCCCGAGTGATGAGGGACACTGAAGCTTTCTTT.

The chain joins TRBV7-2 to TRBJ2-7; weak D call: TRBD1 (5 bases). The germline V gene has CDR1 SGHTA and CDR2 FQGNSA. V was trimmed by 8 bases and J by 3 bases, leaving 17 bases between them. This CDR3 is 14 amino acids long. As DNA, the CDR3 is TGTGCCAGCCAGGGCGGACCGACCGACTACGAGCAGTACTTC. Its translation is CASQGGPTDYEQYF.

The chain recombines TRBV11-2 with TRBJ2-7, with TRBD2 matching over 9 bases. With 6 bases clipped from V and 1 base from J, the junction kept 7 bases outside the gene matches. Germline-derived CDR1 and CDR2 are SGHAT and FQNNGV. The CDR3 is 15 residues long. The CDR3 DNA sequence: TGTGCCAGCAGAAAGACTAGCGGCCGATCCTACGAGCAGTACTTC. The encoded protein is CASRKTSGRSYEQYF.

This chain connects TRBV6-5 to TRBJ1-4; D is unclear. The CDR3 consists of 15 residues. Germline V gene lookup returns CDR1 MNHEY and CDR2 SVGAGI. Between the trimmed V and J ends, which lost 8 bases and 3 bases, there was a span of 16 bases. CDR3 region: CASSPGEGSNEKLFF. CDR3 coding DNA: TGTGCCAGCTCGCCGGGCGAGGGCTCTAATGAAAAACTGTTTTTT.

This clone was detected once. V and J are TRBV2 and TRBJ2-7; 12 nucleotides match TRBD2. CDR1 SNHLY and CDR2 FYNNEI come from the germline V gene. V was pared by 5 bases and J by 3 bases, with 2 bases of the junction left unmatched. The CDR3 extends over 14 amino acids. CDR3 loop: CASSRTSGNYEQYF. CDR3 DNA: TGTGCCAGCAGTCGGACTAGCGGGAACTACGAGCAGTACTTC. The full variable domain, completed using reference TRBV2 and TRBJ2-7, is EPEVTQTPSHQVTQMGQEVILRCVPISNHLYFYWYRQILGQKVEFLVSFYNNEISEKSEIFDDQFSVERPDGSNFTLKIRSTKLEDSAMYFCASSRTSGNYEQYFGPGTRLTVT.

CDR3 loop: CASSQMEYEQYF. CDR3 DNA: TGCGCCAGCAGCCAAATGGAGTACGAGCAGTACTTC. This rearrangement joins TRBV4-1 to TRBJ2-7, with D uncertain. The germline V gene encodes CDR1 MGHRA and CDR2 YSYEKL. The V gene lost 2 bases and the J gene lost 4 bases, with 6 bases spanning the gap. The CDR3 has 12 residues.

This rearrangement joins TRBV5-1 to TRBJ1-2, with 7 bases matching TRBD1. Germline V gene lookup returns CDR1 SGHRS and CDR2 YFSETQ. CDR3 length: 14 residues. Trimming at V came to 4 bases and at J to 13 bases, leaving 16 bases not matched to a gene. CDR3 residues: CASSTDREKTLFTF. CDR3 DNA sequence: TGCGCCAGCAGCACCGACAGGGAGAAAACCCTCTTCACCTTC.

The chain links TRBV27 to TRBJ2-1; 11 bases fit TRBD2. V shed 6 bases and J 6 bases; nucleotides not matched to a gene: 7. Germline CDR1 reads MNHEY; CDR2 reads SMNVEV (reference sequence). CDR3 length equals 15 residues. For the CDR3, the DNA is TGTGCCAGCAGCCTTAGCGGGAGGGCCGCCAATGAGCAGTTCTTC. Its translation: CASSLSGRAANEQFF.

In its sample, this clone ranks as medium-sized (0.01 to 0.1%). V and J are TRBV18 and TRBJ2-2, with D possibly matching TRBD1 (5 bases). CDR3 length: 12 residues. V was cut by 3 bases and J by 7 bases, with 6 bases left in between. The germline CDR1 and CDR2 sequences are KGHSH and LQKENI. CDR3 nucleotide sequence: TGTGCCAGCTCACCCGACAGCGGGGAGCTGTTTTTT. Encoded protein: CASSPDSGELFF.